This TCR beta chain stems from a study of cytomegalovirus exposure and HLA in healthy donors. Overall study: The approximately 120 validation repertoires were reported in a later analysis to have been generated on the same platform as the approximately 700 first-cohort repertoires.

The data were produced by immunoSEQ multiplex PCR, yet TCRdb's version contains in-frame clones alone and is incomplete. The sample carries fewer than 90,000 clones, approximately 94% recorded once. CDR1 MDHEN and CDR2 SYDVKM come from the germline V gene. This CDR3 contains 14 residues. The V and J ends lost 6 bases and 7 bases, in that order; junction bases with no gene match: 2. The TCR comes from a woman between 18 and 30 years old in good health and CMV-seropositive. The source material was PBMCs. The chain joins TRBV28 to TRBJ2-1, with TRBD2 matching over 14 bases. The CDR3 bases are TGTGCCAGCAGAGGACTAGCGGGAGGTAATGAGCAGTTCTTC. Encoded protein: CASRGLAGGNEQFF.